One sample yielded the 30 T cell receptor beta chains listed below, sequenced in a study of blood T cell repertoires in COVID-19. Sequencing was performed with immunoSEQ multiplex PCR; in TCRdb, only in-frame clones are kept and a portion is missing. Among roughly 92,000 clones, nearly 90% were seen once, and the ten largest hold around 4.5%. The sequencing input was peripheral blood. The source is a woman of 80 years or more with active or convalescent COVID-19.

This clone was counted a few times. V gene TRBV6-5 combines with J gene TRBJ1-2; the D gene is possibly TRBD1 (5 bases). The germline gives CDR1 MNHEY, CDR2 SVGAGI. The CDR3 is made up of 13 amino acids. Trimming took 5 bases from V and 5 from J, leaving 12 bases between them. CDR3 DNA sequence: TGTGCCAGCAGTACCCAGGGATGGTATGGCTACACCTTC. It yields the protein CASSTQGWYGYTF.

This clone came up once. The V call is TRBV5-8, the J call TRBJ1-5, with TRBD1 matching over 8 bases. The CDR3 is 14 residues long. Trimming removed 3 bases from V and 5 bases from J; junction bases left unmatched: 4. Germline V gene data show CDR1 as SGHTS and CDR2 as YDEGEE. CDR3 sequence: CASSSGQGHQPQHF. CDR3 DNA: TGTGCCAGCAGCTCAGGACAGGGCCATCAGCCCCAGCATTTT.

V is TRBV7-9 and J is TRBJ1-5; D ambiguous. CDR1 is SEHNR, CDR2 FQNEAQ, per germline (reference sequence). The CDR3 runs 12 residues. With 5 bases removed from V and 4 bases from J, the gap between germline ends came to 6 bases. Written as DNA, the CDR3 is TGTGCCAGCAGCCCAGAAAATCAGCCCCAGCATTTT. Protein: CASSPENQPQHF.

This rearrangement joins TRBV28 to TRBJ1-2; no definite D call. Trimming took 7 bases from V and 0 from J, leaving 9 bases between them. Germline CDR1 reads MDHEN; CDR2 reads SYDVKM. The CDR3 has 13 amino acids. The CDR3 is CASTTGANYGYTF. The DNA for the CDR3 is TGTGCCAGCACTACCGGAGCTAACTATGGCTACACCTTC.

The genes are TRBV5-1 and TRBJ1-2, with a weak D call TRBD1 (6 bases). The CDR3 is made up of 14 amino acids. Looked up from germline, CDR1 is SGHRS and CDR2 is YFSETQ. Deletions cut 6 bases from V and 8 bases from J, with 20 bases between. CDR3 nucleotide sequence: TGCGCCAGCAACCGCGCAGTGGGGGCTAGCGGCTACACCTTC. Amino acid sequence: CASNRAVGASGYTF.

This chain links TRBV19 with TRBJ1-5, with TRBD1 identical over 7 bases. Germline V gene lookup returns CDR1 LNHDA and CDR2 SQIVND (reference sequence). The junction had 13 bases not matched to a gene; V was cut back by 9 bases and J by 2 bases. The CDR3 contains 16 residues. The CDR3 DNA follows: TGTGCCAGCGACAGGGAAATTTTTTCGGGCAATCAGCCCCAGCATTTT. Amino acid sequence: CASDREIFSGNQPQHF.

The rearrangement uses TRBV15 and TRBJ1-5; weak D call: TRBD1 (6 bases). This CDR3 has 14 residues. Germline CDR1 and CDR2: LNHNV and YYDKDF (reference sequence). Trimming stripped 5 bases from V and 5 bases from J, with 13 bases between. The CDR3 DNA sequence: TGTGCCACCAGCTCCCAGGGGTTTTATCAGCCCCAGCATTTT. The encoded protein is CATSSQGFYQPQHF.

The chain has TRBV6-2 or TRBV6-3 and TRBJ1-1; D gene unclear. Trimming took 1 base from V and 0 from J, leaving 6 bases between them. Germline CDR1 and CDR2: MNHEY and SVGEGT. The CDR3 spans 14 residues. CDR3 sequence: CASSYLSLNTEAFF. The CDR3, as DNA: TGTGCCAGCAGTTACTTATCCCTGAACACTGAAGCTTTCTTT.

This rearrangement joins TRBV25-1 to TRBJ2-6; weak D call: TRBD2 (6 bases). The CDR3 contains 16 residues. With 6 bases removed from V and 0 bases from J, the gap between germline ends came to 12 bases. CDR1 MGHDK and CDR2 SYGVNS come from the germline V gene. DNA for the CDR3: TGTGCCAGCAGCGAGGGGAGGTCCTCTGGGGCCAACGTCCTGACTTTC. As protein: CASSEGRSSGANVLTF.

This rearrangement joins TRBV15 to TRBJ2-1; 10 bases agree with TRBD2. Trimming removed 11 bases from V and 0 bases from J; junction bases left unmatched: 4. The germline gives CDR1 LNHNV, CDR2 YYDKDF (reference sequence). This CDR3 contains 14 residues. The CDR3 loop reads CAVASGSSYNEQFF. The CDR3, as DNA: TGTGCCGTTGCTAGCGGGAGCTCCTACAATGAGCAGTTCTTC.

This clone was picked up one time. CDR3 loop: CASSPLAGGSTDTQYF. Here the CDR3 DNA reads TGTGCCAGCAGCCCGCTAGCGGGAGGGAGTACAGATACGCAGTATTTT. The chain recombines TRBV7-6 with TRBJ2-3, with 12 positions matching TRBD2. V gave up 5 bases and J gave up 3 bases; unmatched junction bases: 6. The CDR3 runs to 16 residues. The germline gives CDR1 SGHVS, CDR2 FNYEAQ.

The CDR3 spells CATTDRANTEAFF. CDR3 in DNA: TGTGCCACCACGGACAGGGCGAACACTGAAGCTTTCTTT. V usage is TRBV24-1 and J usage is TRBJ1-1; 8 bases agree with TRBD1. Germline CDR1 KGHDR, CDR2 SFDVKD. V lost 8 bases, J lost 1 base, and 2 bases stayed unmatched. The CDR3 consists of 13 residues.

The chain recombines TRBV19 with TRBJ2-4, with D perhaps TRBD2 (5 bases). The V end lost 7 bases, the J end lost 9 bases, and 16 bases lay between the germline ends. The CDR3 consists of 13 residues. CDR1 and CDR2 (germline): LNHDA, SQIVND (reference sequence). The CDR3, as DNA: TGTGCCAGTAATTCTAGCCCGGATCTCATTCAGTACTTC. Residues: CASNSSPDLIQYF.

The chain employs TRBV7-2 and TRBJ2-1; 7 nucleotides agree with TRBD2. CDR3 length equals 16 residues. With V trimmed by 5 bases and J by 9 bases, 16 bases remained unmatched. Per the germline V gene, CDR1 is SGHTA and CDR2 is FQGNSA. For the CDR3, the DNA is TGTGCCAGCAGCCCCGTGGGAGCGGGGCTCAGTTTTGAGCAGTTCTTC. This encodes CASSPVGAGLSFEQFF.

The CDR3 region is CASSQEAGHAFSYEQYF. Here the CDR3 DNA reads TGCGCCAGCAGCCAAGAGGCCGGACATGCATTCTCCTACGAGCAGTACTTC. The rearrangement uses TRBV4-3 and TRBJ2-7; D is possibly TRBD1 (5 bases). Trimming removed 0 bases from V and 0 bases from J, with 15 bases in between. The CDR3 is made up of 17 amino acids. Germline-derived CDR1 and CDR2 are LGHNA and YSLEER.

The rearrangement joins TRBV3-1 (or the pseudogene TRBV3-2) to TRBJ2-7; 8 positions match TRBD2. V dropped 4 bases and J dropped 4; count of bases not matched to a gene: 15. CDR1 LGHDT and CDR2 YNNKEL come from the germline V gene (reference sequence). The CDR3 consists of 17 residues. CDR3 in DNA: TGTGCCAGCAGCCGCCTAGCTAGGAGCGGGAGAGATTACGAGCAGTACTTC. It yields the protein CASSRLARSGRDYEQYF.

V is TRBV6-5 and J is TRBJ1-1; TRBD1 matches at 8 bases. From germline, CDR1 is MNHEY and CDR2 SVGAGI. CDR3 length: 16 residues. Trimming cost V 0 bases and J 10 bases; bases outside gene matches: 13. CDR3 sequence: CASSYSGQGGFFGAFF. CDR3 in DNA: TGTGCCAGCAGTTACTCAGGACAGGGTGGTTTTTTCGGAGCTTTCTTT.

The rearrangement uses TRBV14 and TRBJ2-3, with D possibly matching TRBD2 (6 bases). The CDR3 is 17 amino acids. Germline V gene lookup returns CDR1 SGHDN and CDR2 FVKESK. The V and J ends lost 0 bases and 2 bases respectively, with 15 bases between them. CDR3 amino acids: CASSQDRLARTTDTQYF. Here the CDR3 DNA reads TGTGCCAGCAGCCAAGATCGGCTAGCGCGAACCACAGATACGCAGTATTTT.

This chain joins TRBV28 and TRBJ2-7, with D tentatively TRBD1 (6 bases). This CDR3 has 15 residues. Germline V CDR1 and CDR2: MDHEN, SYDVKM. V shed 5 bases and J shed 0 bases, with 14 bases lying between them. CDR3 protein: CASSQTGFSSYEQYF. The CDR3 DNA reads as TGTGCCAGCAGTCAGACAGGATTCAGCTCCTACGAGCAGTACTTC.

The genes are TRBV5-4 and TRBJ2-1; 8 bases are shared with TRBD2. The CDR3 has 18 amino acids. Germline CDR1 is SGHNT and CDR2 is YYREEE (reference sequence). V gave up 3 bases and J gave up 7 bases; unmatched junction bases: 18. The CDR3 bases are TGTGCCAGCAGCTCAGGGGTGGGGGGACGACTAGCGAGGAATGAGCAGTTCTTC. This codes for CASSSGVGGRLARNEQFF.

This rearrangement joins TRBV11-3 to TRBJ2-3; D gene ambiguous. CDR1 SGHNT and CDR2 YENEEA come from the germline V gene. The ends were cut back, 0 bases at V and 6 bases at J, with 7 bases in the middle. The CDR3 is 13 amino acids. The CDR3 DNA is TGTGCCAGCAGCTTAGATCCGAGGGATACGCAGTATTTT. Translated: CASSLDPRDTQYF.

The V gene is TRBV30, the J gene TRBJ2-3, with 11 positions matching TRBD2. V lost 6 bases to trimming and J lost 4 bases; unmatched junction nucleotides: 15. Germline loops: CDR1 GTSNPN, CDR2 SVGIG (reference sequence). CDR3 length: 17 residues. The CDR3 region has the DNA TGTGCCTGCCCCCTCGGGACTAGCGGAGCCTGGGCAGATACGCAGTATTTT. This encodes CACPLGTSGAWADTQYF.

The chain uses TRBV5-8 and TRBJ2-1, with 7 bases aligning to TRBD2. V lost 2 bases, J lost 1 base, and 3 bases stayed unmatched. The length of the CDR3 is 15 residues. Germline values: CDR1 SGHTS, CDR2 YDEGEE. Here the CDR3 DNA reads TGTGCCAGCAGCTTCGGACTAGTGTCCTACAATGAGCAGTTCTTC. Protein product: CASSFGLVSYNEQFF.

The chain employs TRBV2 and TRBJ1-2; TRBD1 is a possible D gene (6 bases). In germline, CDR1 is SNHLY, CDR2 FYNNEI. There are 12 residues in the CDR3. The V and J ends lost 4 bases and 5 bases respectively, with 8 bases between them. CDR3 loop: CASSGGQYGYTF. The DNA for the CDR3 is TGTGCCAGCAGTGGGGGACAATATGGCTACACCTTC.

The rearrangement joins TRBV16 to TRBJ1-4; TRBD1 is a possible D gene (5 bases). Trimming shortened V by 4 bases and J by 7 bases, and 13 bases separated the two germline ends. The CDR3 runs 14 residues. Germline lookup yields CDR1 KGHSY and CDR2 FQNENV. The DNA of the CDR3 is TGTGCCAGCAGCCCCCCGGGGGTGAGTGAAAAACTGTTTTTT. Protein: CASSPPGVSEKLFF.

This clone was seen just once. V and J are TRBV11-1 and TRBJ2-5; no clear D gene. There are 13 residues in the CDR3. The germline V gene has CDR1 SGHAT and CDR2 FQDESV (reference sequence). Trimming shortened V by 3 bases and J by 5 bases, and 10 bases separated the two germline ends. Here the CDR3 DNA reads TGTGCCAGCAGCTTGACAAAATGGGAGACCCAGTACTTC. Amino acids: CASSLTKWETQYF.

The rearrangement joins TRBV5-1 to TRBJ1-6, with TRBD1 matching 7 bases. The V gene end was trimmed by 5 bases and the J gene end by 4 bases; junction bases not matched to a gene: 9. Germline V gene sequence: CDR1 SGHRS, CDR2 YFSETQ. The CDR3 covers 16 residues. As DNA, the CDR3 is TGCGCCAGCAGACCTTCACAGGGGTCGTATAATTCACCCCTCCACTTT. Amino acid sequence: CASRPSQGSYNSPLHF. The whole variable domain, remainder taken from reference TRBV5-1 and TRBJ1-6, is KAGVTQTPRYLIKTRGQQVTLSCSPISGHRSVSWYQQTPGQGLQFLFEYFSETQRNKGNFPGRFSGRQFSNSRSEMNVSTLELGDSALYLCASRPSQGSYNSPLHFGNGTRLTVT.

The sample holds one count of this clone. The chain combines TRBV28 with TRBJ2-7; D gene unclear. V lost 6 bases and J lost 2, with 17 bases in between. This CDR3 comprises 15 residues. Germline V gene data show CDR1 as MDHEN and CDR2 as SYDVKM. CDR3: CASRVTAYLPYEQYF. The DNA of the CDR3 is TGTGCCAGCAGGGTAACAGCTTACCTACCCTACGAGCAGTACTTC.

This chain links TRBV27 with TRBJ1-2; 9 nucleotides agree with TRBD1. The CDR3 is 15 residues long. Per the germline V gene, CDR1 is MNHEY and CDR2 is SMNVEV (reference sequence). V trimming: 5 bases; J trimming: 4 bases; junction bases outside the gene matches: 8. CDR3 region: CASSPQGASLYGYTF. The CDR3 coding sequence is TGTGCCAGCAGTCCACAGGGGGCTTCCCTCTATGGCTACACCTTC.

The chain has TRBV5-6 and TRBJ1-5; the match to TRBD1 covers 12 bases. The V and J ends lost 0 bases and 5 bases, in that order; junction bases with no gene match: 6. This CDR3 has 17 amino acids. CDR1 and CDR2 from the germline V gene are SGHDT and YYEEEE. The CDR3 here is CASSLGVGTGGHQPQHF. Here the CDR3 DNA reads TGTGCCAGCAGCTTGGGCGTCGGGACAGGGGGCCATCAGCCCCAGCATTTT.